The 11 T cell receptor beta chains given below trace back to one sample, sequenced in a study of cytomegalovirus exposure and HLA in healthy donors. Sequenced by immunoSEQ multiplex PCR; TCRdb stores in-frame clones only, minus some. The data contain about 86,000 clones, just under 95% of them singletons. The sequenced material came from PBMCs. Receptors originate from a man between 18 and 29 years old in good health and CMV-seronegative.

The V gene is TRBV5-4, the J gene TRBJ1-2, with D tentatively TRBD1 (5 bases). V gave up 7 bases and J gave up 8 bases, with 18 bases separating them. Germline lookup yields CDR1 SGHNT and CDR2 YYREEE (reference sequence). The CDR3 covers 13 residues. CDR3 DNA sequence: TGTGCCAGCTATGTCGGGGGGGAAGGAGGCTACACCTTC. It encodes CASYVGGEGGYTF.

This chain connects TRBV7-9 to TRBJ2-7; 8 positions agree with TRBD1. CDR1 is SEHNR and CDR2 is FQNEAQ in the germline V gene (reference sequence). The CDR3 is made up of 13 amino acids. The ends lost 5 bases at V and 7 bases at J; junction bases unmatched: 7. The CDR3 is CASSLRGQGEQYF. CDR3 in DNA: TGTGCCAGCAGCCTCCGCGGACAGGGTGAGCAGTACTTC.

The gene calls are TRBV7-9 and TRBJ1-1, with a possible D match to TRBD1 (6 bases). Looked up from germline, CDR1 is SEHNR and CDR2 is FQNEAQ (reference sequence). Trimming cost V 5 bases and J 5 bases, with 18 bases left between them. This CDR3 contains 15 residues. CDR3 sequence reads: CASSAGATYGTEAFF. CDR3 nucleotide sequence: TGTGCCAGCAGCGCAGGGGCCACCTACGGAACTGAAGCTTTCTTT.

This clone was detected only once. This chain connects TRBV2 to TRBJ2-5; 10 positions match TRBD2. With V trimmed by 3 bases and J by 3 bases, 4 bases remained unmatched. This CDR3 comprises 15 residues. Germline-derived CDR1 and CDR2 are SNHLY and FYNNEI. The CDR3 region is CASSDYLAGEETQYF. The DNA of the CDR3 is TGTGCCAGCAGTGATTACCTAGCGGGGGAAGAGACCCAGTACTTC.

V gene TRBV5-6 combines with J gene TRBJ1-1, with D perhaps TRBD1 (5 bases). Germline V gene data show CDR1 as SGHDT and CDR2 as YYEEEE. Trimming shortened V by 0 bases and J by 5 bases, and 14 bases separated the two germline ends. CDR3 length: 15 amino acids. The CDR3 region is CASSLGGEGRTEAFF. The CDR3 DNA follows: TGTGCCAGCAGCTTGGGAGGGGAGGGGAGGACTGAAGCTTTCTTT.

The chain employs TRBV19 and TRBJ1-5; D not resolved. The CDR3 is 16 amino acids. Per germline, CDR1 LNHDA and CDR2 SQIVND (reference sequence). V lost 4 bases to trimming and J lost 3 bases, with 16 bases between them. CDR3 protein: CASSSALGRNNQPQHF. For the CDR3, the DNA is TGTGCCAGTAGTAGTGCCTTGGGGAGGAACAATCAGCCCCAGCATTTT.

The genes are TRBV4-1 and TRBJ2-7; D is ambiguous. CDR1 is MGHRA and CDR2 is YSYEKL in the germline V gene. V lost 1 base and J lost 0, with 13 bases in between. The CDR3 contains 16 residues. The CDR3 nucleotides read TGCGCCAGCAGCCAAGTGGCGAGGAAAAGCTCCTACGAGCAGTACTTC. Translation gives CASSQVARKSSYEQYF.

The chain combines TRBV25-1 with TRBJ2-1, with 7 bases aligning to TRBD2. Germline CDR1 and CDR2: MGHDK and SYGVNS. The CDR3 is 15 residues long. The V gene end was trimmed by 4 bases and the J gene end by 1 base; junction bases not matched to a gene: 4. CDR3 bases: TGTGCCAGCAGTGGGGGGGGAAGATCCTACAATGAGCAGTTCTTC. Protein: CASSGGGRSYNEQFF.

The chain employs TRBV19 and TRBJ2-3, with a tentative D call TRBD1 (6 bases). This CDR3 spans 16 amino acids. V lost 5 bases and J 2 bases, leaving 17 bases between the germline ends. Germline CDR1 LNHDA, CDR2 SQIVND (reference sequence). This CDR3 is CASSLSGTPNTDTQYF. CDR3 sequence (DNA): TGTGCCAGTAGTCTCTCCGGGACACCAAACACAGATACGCAGTATTTT.

A few counts support this clone. This sequence joins TRBV15 and TRBJ2-1; 9 nucleotides match TRBD1. The CDR3 extends over 15 amino acids. From germline, CDR1 is LNHNV and CDR2 YYDKDF (reference sequence). The V segment lost 0 bases and the J segment 4 bases; nucleotides outside the gene matches: 1. The CDR3 loop reads CATSREGTGYNEQFF. DNA of the CDR3: TGTGCCACCAGCAGAGAAGGGACAGGGTACAATGAGCAGTTCTTC.

This sequence joins TRBV11-3 and TRBJ2-2, with D maybe TRBD2 (5 bases). The CDR3 loop spans 20 amino acids. The germline CDR1 and CDR2 sequences are SGHNT and YENEEA. V lost 5 bases and J 3 bases, leaving 28 bases between the germline ends. CDR3: CASSPPWTLRDVRDTGELFF. The CDR3 DNA follows: TGTGCCAGCAGCCCACCTTGGACCTTAAGGGATGTGAGGGACACCGGGGAGCTGTTTTTT.